This T cell receptor beta chain is drawn from a study of blood T cell repertoires in COVID-19. Across the study: From T cells, B-cell-depleted T cells, or PBMCs came the material, which was cDNA or gDNA.

The CDR3 consists of 13 residues. Germline CDR1 reads SQVTM; CDR2 reads ANQGSEA. Trimming took 4 bases from V and 1 from J, leaving 10 bases between them. The protocol was immunoSEQ multiplex PCR, while the TCRdb copy is restricted to in-frame clones and leaves out a portion. Of approximately 500,000 clones in the sample, about 89% are singletons; the top ten hold around 7.8%. The sequenced sample was peripheral blood. The origin of this receptor is a woman in her 50s with COVID-19, enrolled during active disease. V and J are TRBV29-1 and TRBJ1-1, with D unclear. The DNA of the CDR3 is TGCAGCGTTGCGGGGTTTGGGAACACTGAAGCTTTCTTT. It encodes CSVAGFGNTEAFF.